The sequence of this T cell receptor beta chain was determined in a study of blood T cell repertoires in COVID-19. Germline V gene lookup returns CDR1 LGHNA and CDR2 YSLEER. This CDR3 contains 12 residues. The V and J ends lost 5 bases and 5 bases respectively, with 9 bases between them. TCRdb keeps only in-frame clones here, not all; method: immunoSEQ multiplex PCR. Here the sample spans 200,000 to 250,000 clones, about 79% being singletons. The material sequenced was PBMCs or T cells enriched from blood (not recorded which). J is TRBJ1-2 and V is TRBV4-3, with D possibly TRBD1 on 6 matching bases. The receptor was isolated from a woman between 40 and 50 years old with acute COVID-19. In nucleotides, the CDR3 is TGCGCCAGCAGCGGGCAGGGGTATGGCTACACCTTC. This sequence encodes CASSGQGYGYTF.